Listed below are T cell receptor beta chains from one sample, sequenced in a study of shared clonotypes between healthy human individuals. Assay: immunoSEQ multiplex PCR; the TCRdb copy retains only in-frame clones and omits some. The sample contains around 1.9 million clones, roughly 91% of which appear only once. Specimen: naive CD8+ T cells from PBMCs. These receptors were collected from a man aged 18 to 30 in good health. Some clones in this sample may be carry-over from other donors' samples. The CDR3 runs from the conserved cysteine through the conserved F or W. A D gene is named only where the DNA matches it firmly.

d_gene	v_gene	j_gene	CDR3aa
.	TRBV30	TRBJ2-7	CAWTQRAGSSYEQYF
TRBD1	TRBV10-1	TRBJ2-7	CASSEYKGTGAYEQYF
.	TRBV9	TRBJ2-3	CASSPLEGYTDTQYF
.	TRBV28	TRBJ1-2	CASSLTEDYGYTF
.	TRBV15	TRBJ1-3	CATSRDRVTIYF
TRBD1	TRBV7-9	TRBJ2-4	CASSSTGQGALGNIQYF
TRBD1	TRBV2	TRBJ1-2	CASSELSGLGTGGESYGYTF
TRBD2	TRBV7-9	TRBJ2-5	CASRRREVETQYF
TRBD2	TRBV7-9	TRBJ2-3	CASSPRTSGRAEADTQYF
.	TRBV7-2	TRBJ2-7	CASSPLLGAWEQYF
TRBD1	TRBV15	TRBJ2-7	CATSEGTGVSYEQYF
TRBD1	TRBV11-2	TRBJ2-7	CASSLEYGQGPVYEQYF
.	TRBV4-1	TRBJ2-2	CASSRGLNPQNTGELFF
.	TRBV7-2	TRBJ1-5	CASSPTGRNQPQHF
TRBD1	TRBV11-3	TRBJ1-1	CASSLDKTGVRNTEAFF
.	TRBV2	TRBJ2-2	CASSVPSDEPLNTGELFF
.	TRBV5-1	TRBJ2-7	CASSLDGRSYEQYF
.	TRBV27	TRBJ2-7	CASSLYHSYEQYF
.	TRBV9	TRBJ2-1	CASSATKGGAKFF
.	TRBV10-1	TRBJ2-5	CASSEGLLTMGETQYF
.	TRBV7-9	TRBJ2-7	CASSHLRGYEQYF
TRBD2	TRBV9	TRBJ2-2	CASAVAGGEGTGELFF
.	TRBV7-3	TRBJ2-3	CASSFGDTQYF
TRBD1	TRBV5-6	TRBJ2-7	CASSQGTGWYEQYF
TRBD1	TRBV27	TRBJ2-2	CASSPTGSGNTGELFF